This T cell receptor beta chain was sequenced during a study of spatial heterogeneity in lung cancer. Study as a whole: Sequence detection consistently recorded a greater number of beta-chain than alpha-chain sequences.

Every TCR cDNA molecule carried a tag that served as a unique molecular identifier. TCRdb processed the 5' RACE reads anew with MiXCR; each CDR3 protein has one entry. Found here are about 82,000 distinct CDR3 sequences, roughly 12% of them singletons; the top ten hold roughly 4.2%. Notes on the study in general: Blood contained ubiquitous expanded tumor TCRs more at resection than at follow-up.

The ends lost 6 bases at V and 2 bases at J; junction bases unmatched: 4. CDR1 MNHEY and CDR2 SMNVEV come from the germline V gene (reference sequence). CDR3 length: 14 amino acids. This clonotype has a count of ten or more. Its cognate antigen is unknown. Described time point: sample taken at primary tumor resection. The authors sequenced whole RNA from tumor, nontumor lung or frozen PBMC without sorting. The V call is TRBV27, the J call TRBJ2-7; 10 bases map to TRBD1. The sequencing here drew on PBMCs, taken at surgery. The clonotype comes from a male donor with early-stage non-small cell lung cancer. The CDR3, as DNA: TGTGCCAGCAGGATGACAGGGGGCCCCTACGAGCAGTACTTC. It codes for CASRMTGGPYEQYF.